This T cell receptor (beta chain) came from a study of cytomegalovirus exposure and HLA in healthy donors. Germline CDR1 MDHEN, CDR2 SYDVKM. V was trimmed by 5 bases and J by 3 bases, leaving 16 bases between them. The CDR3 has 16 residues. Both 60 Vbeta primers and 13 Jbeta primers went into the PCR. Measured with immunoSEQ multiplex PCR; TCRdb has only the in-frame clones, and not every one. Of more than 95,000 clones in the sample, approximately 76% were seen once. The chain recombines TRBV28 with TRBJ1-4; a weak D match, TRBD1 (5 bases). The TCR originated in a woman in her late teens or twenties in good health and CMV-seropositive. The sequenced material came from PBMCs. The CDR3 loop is CASSDPLGGPNEKLFF. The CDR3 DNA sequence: TGTGCCAGCAGTGACCCCCTGGGGGGTCCTAATGAAAAACTGTTTTTT.